The clone carrying this T cell receptor (beta chain) was picked up one time. The antigen is undetermined. PCR amplification relied on 60 Vbeta primers (plus 13 Jbeta primers). Profiled with immunoSEQ multiplex PCR; TCRdb holds only in-frame clones, not every one. The table has under 150,000 clones, 50% to 65% seen once. This specimen belongs to a study of cytomegalovirus exposure and HLA in healthy donors. Findings and limits, study-wide: TCR sequences were mostly rare, though some public TCRs occurred in many donors. About 87% or about 30% of the time was how often most TCR beta V segments were productive, according to an earlier analysis. There were some V segments, including TRBV6-2 and TRBV6-3, excluded as indistinguishable. Among CMV-associated TCR beta chains, most appeared HLA-restricted in a later analysis.

There are 15 residues in the CDR3. The germline CDR1 and CDR2 sequences are MDHEN and SYDVKM. The trim removed 3 bases at V and 8 bases at J, leaving 7 bases unmatched. This clonotype was obtained from a man aged 40-55 years in good health and CMV-seropositive. Material for sequencing was PBMCs. The V gene is TRBV28, the J gene TRBJ2-1; TRBD1 matches 10 bases. CDR3 in DNA: TGTGCCAGCAGTTTCTTCGGGACAGGGGTGGATGAGCAGTTCTTC. Amino acid sequence: CASSFFGTGVDEQFF.